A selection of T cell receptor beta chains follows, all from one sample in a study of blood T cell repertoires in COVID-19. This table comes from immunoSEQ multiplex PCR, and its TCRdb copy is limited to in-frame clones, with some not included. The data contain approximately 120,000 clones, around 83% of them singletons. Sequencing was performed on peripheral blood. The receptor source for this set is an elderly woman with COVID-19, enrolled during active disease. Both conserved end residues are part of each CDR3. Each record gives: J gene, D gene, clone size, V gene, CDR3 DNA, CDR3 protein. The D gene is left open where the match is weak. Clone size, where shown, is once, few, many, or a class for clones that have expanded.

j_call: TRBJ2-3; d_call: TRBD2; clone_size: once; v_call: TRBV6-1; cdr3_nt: TGTGCCAGCAGTGAAGCCTCAGGGACTAGCGGCGATACGCAGTATTTT; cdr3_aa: CASSEASGTSGDTQYF
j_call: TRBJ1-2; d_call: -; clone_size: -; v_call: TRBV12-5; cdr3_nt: TGTGCTAGTGGTTCGGACAGAATCTTTAACTATGGCTACACCTTC; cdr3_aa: CASGSDRIFNYGYTF
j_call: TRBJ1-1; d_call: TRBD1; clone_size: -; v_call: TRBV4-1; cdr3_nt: TGCGCCAGCAGACTCGGACAGGAGAACACTGAAGCTTTCTTT; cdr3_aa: CASRLGQENTEAFF
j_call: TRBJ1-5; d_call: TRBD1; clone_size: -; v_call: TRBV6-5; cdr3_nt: TGTGCCAGCAGCCGGGGACAGGACCCTAATCAGCCCCAGCATTTT; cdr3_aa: CASSRGQDPNQPQHF
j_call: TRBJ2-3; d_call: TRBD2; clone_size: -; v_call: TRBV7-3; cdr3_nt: TGTGCCAGCAGCTCTCGGACCAATTTACTAGCGGGAGGGCCGGCAGATACGCAGTATTTT; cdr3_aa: CASSSRTNLLAGGPADTQYF
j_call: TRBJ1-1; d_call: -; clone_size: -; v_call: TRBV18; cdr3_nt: TGTGCCAGCTCACCGTTGACAGGAACTGAAGCTTTCTTT; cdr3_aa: CASSPLTGTEAFF
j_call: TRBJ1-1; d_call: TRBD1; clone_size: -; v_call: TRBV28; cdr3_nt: TGTGCCAGCAGACTACCGACAGGGGGGAACACTGAAGCTTTCTTT; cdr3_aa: CASRLPTGGNTEAFF
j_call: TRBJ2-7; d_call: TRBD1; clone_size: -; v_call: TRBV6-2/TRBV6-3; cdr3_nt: TGTGCCAGCAGTTTCCGGGACAGCGTCTCCTACGAGCAGTACTTC; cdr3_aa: CASSFRDSVSYEQYF
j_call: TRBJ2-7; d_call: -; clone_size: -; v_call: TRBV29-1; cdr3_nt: TGCAGCGCCGGGGGGCTAGGAGGTGACTACGAGCAGTACTTC; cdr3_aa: CSAGGLGGDYEQYF
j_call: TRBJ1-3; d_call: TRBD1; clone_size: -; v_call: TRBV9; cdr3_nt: TGTGCCAGCAGCGAGACAGGGTTGGGTGGAAACACCATATATTTT; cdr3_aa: CASSETGLGGNTIYF
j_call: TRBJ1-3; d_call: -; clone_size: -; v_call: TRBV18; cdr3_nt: TGTGCCAGCTCCCGGACAGCCGCCTCTGGAAACACCATATATTTT; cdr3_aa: CASSRTAASGNTIYF
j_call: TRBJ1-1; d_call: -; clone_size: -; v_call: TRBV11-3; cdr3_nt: TGTGCCAGCAGCTCGGGATTGAACACTGAAGCTTTCTTT; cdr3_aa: CASSSGLNTEAFF
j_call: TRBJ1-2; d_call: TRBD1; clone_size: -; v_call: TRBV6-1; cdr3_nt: TGTGCCAGCAGTGAAATCACGACAGGGTTGAATGGCTACACCTTC; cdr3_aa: CASSEITTGLNGYTF
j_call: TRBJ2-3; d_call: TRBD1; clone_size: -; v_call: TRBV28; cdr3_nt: TGTGCCAGCAGTTTTTCTTGGGACAGTCGCACAGATACGCAGTATTTT; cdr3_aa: CASSFSWDSRTDTQYF
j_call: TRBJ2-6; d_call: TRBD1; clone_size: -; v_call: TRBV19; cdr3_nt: TGTGCCAGTAGTTCGCCGAGGACAGGCTCTGGGGCCAACGTCCTGACTTTC; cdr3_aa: CASSSPRTGSGANVLTF
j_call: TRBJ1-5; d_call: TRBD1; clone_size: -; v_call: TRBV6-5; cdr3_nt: TGTGCCAGCCAGGCCGGGACAGGGGGAAATCAGCCCCAGCATTTT; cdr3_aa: CASQAGTGGNQPQHF
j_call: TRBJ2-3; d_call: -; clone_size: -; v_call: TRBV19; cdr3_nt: TGTGCCAGTAATTCCGCGGGAAGCACAGATACGCAGTATTTT; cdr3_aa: CASNSAGSTDTQYF
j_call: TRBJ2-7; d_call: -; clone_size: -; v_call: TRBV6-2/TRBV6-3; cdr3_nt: TGTGCCAGCAGTTACCAGGCAGTTGGCGAGCAGTACTTC; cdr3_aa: CASSYQAVGEQYF
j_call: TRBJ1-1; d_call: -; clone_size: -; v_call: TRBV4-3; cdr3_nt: TGCGCCAGCAGCCAAGAAGGGGGGGGGAACACTGAAGCTTTCTTT; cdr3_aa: CASSQEGGGNTEAFF
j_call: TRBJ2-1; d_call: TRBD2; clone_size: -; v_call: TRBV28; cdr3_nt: TGTGCCAGCAGTTTATTTCATCCCGGGACTAGCGGATATGAGCAGTTCTTC; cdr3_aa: CASSLFHPGTSGYEQFF
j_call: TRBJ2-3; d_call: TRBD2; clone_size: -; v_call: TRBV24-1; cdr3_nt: TGTGCCACCAGTGACAAACTAGCGGCAGAAGTCCTATCTTTT; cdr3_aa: CATSDKLAAEVLSF
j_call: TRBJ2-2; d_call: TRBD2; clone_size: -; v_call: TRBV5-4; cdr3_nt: TGTGCCAGCAGCTTGAGCGGGAGAAGCACCGGGGAGCTGTTTTTT; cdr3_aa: CASSLSGRSTGELFF
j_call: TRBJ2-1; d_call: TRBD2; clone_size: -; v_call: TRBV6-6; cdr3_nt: TGTGCCAGCAGGACTAGCGGGGCCCTCCTGGAGCAGTTCTTC; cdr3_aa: CASRTSGALLEQFF
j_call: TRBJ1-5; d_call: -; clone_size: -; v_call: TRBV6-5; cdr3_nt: TGTGCCAGCAGACGTGCAGGGAATCAGCCCCAGCATTTT; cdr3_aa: CASRRAGNQPQHF
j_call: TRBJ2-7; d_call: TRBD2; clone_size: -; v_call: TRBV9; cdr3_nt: TGTGCCAGCAGCGCAGCGGGAGAGACCTACGAGCAGTACTTC; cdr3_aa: CASSAAGETYEQYF
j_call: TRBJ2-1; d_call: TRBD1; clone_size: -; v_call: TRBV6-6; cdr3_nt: TGTGCCAGCAGTTACCCGTTGGGACAGGGGAGGGATGAGCAGTTCTTC; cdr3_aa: CASSYPLGQGRDEQFF
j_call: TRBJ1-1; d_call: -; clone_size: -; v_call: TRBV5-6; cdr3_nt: TGTGCCAGCAGCCTCCCGGGACTACGTGCGAACACTGAAGCTTTCTTT; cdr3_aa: CASSLPGLRANTEAFF
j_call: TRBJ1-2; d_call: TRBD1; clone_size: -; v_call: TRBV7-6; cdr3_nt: TGTGCCAGCAGCTCTTGGACAGGGACTGACTATGGCTACACCTTC; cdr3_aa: CASSSWTGTDYGYTF
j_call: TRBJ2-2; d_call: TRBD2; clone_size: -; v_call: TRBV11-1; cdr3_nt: TGTGCCAGCAGCCGAACTAGCGGGAGGGGCACCGGGGAGCTGTTTTTT; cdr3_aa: CASSRTSGRGTGELFF
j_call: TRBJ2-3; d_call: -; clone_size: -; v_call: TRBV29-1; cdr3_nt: TGCAGCGCCAACCGGGACGCGGGATTTACAGATACGCAGTATTTT; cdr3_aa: CSANRDAGFTDTQYF
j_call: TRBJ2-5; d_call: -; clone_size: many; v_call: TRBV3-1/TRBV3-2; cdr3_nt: TGTGCCAGCAGCCAGCGGACTACGAAGACCCAGTACTTC; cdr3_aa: CASSQRTTKTQYF
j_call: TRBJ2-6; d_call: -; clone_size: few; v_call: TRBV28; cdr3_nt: TGTGCCAGCAGTTTCCCAGTCTCTGGGGCCAACGTCCTGACTTTC; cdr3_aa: CASSFPVSGANVLTF
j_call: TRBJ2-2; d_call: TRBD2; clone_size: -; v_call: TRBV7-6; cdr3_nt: TGTGCCAGCAGCGATACTAGCGGGAGCACCGGGGAGCTGTTTTTT; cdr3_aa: CASSDTSGSTGELFF
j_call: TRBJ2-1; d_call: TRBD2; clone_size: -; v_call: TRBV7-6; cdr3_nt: TGTGCCAGCAGCTTAAGCCTAGCGGGACTTGGGAATGAGCAGTTCTTC; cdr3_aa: CASSLSLAGLGNEQFF
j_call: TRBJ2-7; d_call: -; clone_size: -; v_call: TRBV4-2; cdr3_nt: TGTGCCAGCAGCCAAGAAAGCGGAGCATTCTACGAGCAGTACTTC; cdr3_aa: CASSQESGAFYEQYF
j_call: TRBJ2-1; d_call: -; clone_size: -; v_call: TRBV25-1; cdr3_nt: TGTGCCAGCAGTTGGACTATCGAGCAGTTCTTC; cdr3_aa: CASSWTIEQFF
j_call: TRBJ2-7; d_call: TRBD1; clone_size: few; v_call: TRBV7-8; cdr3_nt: TGTGCCAGCAGCCCCCGGATTAGACAGGGAACCCTCGAGCAGTACTTC; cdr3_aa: CASSPRIRQGTLEQYF